This is a list of T cell receptor beta chains from one sample in a study of T-cell memory formation after mild COVID-19. Each CDR3 protein gets one entry after TCRdb re-called the 5' RACE reads with MiXCR. The top ten hold 41% of the sample, which has about 120,000 distinct CDR3 sequences, about 20% seen once. Sequences were obtained from PBMCs or a T cell subset sorted from them (not recorded which). The receptors come from a man younger than 35 who had mild COVID-19 (a few samples of this study predate the infection). Cell type and time point are not known. CDR3s include the opening cysteine and the closing phenylalanine or tryptophan. The D gene is left open where the match is weak. Size tells how often a clone was seen (once, few, many) or the class of an expanded clone, and some rows leave it out.

v_gene: TRBV10-2
j_gene: TRBJ2-5
d_gene: TRBD2
abundance: .
CDR3aa: CARKGLAVQETQYF
CDR3nt: TGCGCCAGGAAGGGACTAGCGGTCCAGGAGACCCAGTACTTC

v_gene: TRBV20-1
j_gene: TRBJ2-7
d_gene: .
abundance: .
CDR3aa: CSARVSFYEQYF
CDR3nt: TGCAGTGCTAGAGTCTCGTTCTACGAGCAGTACTTC

v_gene: TRBV5-6
j_gene: TRBJ2-2
d_gene: TRBD1
abundance: few
CDR3aa: CASSVYAGGTGELFF
CDR3nt: TGTGCCAGCTCAGTCTACGCAGGGGGCACCGGGGAGCTGTTTTTT

v_gene: TRBV11-2
j_gene: TRBJ2-5
d_gene: .
abundance: few
CDR3aa: CASSFSGGRETQYF
CDR3nt: TGTGCCAGCAGCTTTTCCGGGGGGCGAGAGACCCAGTACTTC

v_gene: TRBV9
j_gene: TRBJ2-2
d_gene: .
abundance: few
CDR3aa: CASRDGQTNTGELFF
CDR3nt: TGTGCCAGCAGAGACGGACAGACGAACACCGGGGAGCTGTTTTTT

v_gene: TRBV2
j_gene: TRBJ1-4
d_gene: .
abundance: .
CDR3aa: CASLGRANEKLFF
CDR3nt: TGTGCCAGTCTGGGCAGAGCGAATGAAAAACTGTTTTTT

v_gene: TRBV1
j_gene: TRBJ2-3
d_gene: .
abundance: .
CDR3aa: CTSRDPGRAGHTQYF
CDR3nt: TGCACCAGCAGGGATCCGGGAAGAGCGGGGCATACGCAGTATTTT

v_gene: TRBV15
j_gene: TRBJ2-5
d_gene: .
abundance: .
CDR3aa: CATRWHQETQYF
CDR3nt: TGTGCCACCCGATGGCACCAAGAGACCCAGTACTTC

v_gene: TRBV4-2
j_gene: TRBJ2-5
d_gene: .
abundance: .
CDR3aa: CASSQGTGGETQYF
CDR3nt: TGTGCCAGCAGCCAAGGTACAGGAGGAGAGACCCAGTACTTC

v_gene: TRBV4-1
j_gene: TRBJ1-3
d_gene: TRBD1
abundance: few
CDR3aa: CASSQVATGLYSGNTIYF
CDR3nt: TGCGCCAGCAGCCAAGTCGCGACAGGGCTTTACTCTGGAAACACCATATATTTT

v_gene: TRBV19
j_gene: TRBJ1-5
d_gene: TRBD1
abundance: few
CDR3aa: CASSIRDSLYRNQPQHF
CDR3nt: TGTGCCAGTAGTATCCGGGACAGCCTATATCGCAATCAGCCCCAGCATTTT

v_gene: TRBV29-1
j_gene: TRBJ2-5
d_gene: TRBD2
abundance: few
CDR3aa: CSVGVSGGWETQYF
CDR3nt: TGCAGCGTTGGGGTTAGCGGGGGCTGGGAGACCCAGTACTTC

v_gene: TRBV7-3
j_gene: TRBJ2-3
d_gene: .
abundance: .
CDR3aa: CASSRELVRLGTDPQYF
CDR3nt: TGTGCCAGCAGCAGGGAATTGGTGCGGCTAGGCACAGATCCGCAGTATTTT

v_gene: TRBV20-1
j_gene: TRBJ2-1
d_gene: .
abundance: .
CDR3aa: CSGSRGSYNEQFF
CDR3nt: TGCAGTGGGTCGAGAGGCTCCTACAATGAGCAGTTCTTC

v_gene: TRBV10-3
j_gene: TRBJ1-3
d_gene: .
abundance: .
CDR3aa: CAISESKDRSYSGNTIYF
CDR3nt: TGTGCCATCAGTGAGTCGAAAGACAGGTCCTACTCTGGAAACACCATATATTTT

v_gene: TRBV6-5
j_gene: TRBJ1-1
d_gene: .
abundance: .
CDR3aa: CASSYQGGTEAFF
CDR3nt: TGTGCCAGCAGTTACCAGGGAGGCACTGAAGCTTTCTTT

v_gene: TRBV29-1
j_gene: TRBJ2-1
d_gene: .
abundance: few
CDR3aa: CSGIAYNEQFF
CDR3nt: TGCAGCGGCATTGCTTACAATGAGCAGTTCTTC

v_gene: TRBV7-2
j_gene: TRBJ2-2
d_gene: .
abundance: few
CDR3aa: CASSLWKVANTGELFF
CDR3nt: TGTGCCAGCAGCTTATGGAAGGTCGCGAACACCGGGGAGCTGTTTTTT

v_gene: TRBV5-5
j_gene: TRBJ2-5
d_gene: .
abundance: .
CDR3aa: CASDGLAGSQETQYF
CDR3nt: TGTGCCAGCGATGGTTTGGCGGGGTCTCAAGAGACCCAGTACTTC

v_gene: TRBV6-5
j_gene: TRBJ2-2
d_gene: .
abundance: .
CDR3aa: CASKKGGTGELFF
CDR3nt: TGTGCCAGCAAAAAGGGGGGGACCGGGGAGCTGTTTTTT

v_gene: TRBV11-2
j_gene: TRBJ2-5
d_gene: .
abundance: few
CDR3aa: CASASRGMETQYF
CDR3nt: TGTGCCAGCGCTAGCCGGGGGATGGAGACCCAGTACTTC

v_gene: TRBV28
j_gene: TRBJ1-5
d_gene: .
abundance: many
CDR3aa: CASSLFGQDLSNQPQHF
CDR3nt: TGTGCCAGCAGTTTATTCGGCCAGGACCTTAGCAATCAGCCCCAGCATTTT

v_gene: TRBV7-9
j_gene: TRBJ2-2
d_gene: TRBD2
abundance: few
CDR3aa: CASSFPRGGRNTGELFF
CDR3nt: TGTGCCAGCAGTTTTCCACGCGGGGGGCGGAACACCGGGGAGCTGTTTTTT

v_gene: TRBV11-2
j_gene: TRBJ2-1
d_gene: .
abundance: many
CDR3aa: CASSSQGNEQFF
CDR3nt: TGTGCCAGCAGTTCTCAGGGTAATGAGCAGTTCTTC

v_gene: TRBV4-2
j_gene: TRBJ2-3
d_gene: .
abundance: .
CDR3aa: CASSPSESTDTQYF
CDR3nt: TGTGCCAGCAGCCCGAGCGAGTCCACAGATACGCAGTATTTT

v_gene: TRBV28
j_gene: TRBJ2-2
d_gene: .
abundance: .
CDR3aa: CASSLLVASGELFF
CDR3nt: TGTGCCAGCAGTTTATTGGTGGCATCCGGGGAGCTGTTTTTT

v_gene: TRBV7-2
j_gene: TRBJ2-5
d_gene: TRBD1
abundance: many
CDR3aa: CASSLGPSGQQETQYF
CDR3nt: TGTGCCAGCAGCTTAGGCCCCTCGGGACAGCAAGAGACCCAGTACTTC

v_gene: TRBV28
j_gene: TRBJ1-4
d_gene: .
abundance: .
CDR3aa: CASSVTPSGSTNEKLFF
CDR3nt: TGTGCCAGCAGTGTAACACCCTCAGGGTCAACTAATGAAAAACTGTTTTTT

v_gene: TRBV9
j_gene: TRBJ1-6
d_gene: .
abundance: few
CDR3aa: CASSPLGGSPLHF
CDR3nt: TGTGCCAGCAGCCCCCTTGGCGGGTCACCCCTCCACTTT

v_gene: TRBV7-2
j_gene: TRBJ2-5
d_gene: .
abundance: .
CDR3aa: CASSTRWTVPEETQYF
CDR3nt: TGTGCCAGCAGCACCCGCTGGACGGTTCCCGAGGAGACCCAGTACTTC

v_gene: TRBV18
j_gene: TRBJ2-3
d_gene: .
abundance: few
CDR3aa: CASSPSQSSPSTDTQYF
CDR3nt: TGTGCCAGCTCACCTTCCCAGAGCTCGCCTAGCACAGATACGCAGTATTTT

v_gene: TRBV7-8
j_gene: TRBJ2-7
d_gene: TRBD2
abundance: few
CDR3aa: CASSPSASGGSYEQYF
CDR3nt: TGTGCCAGCAGCCCCTCGGCTAGCGGGGGCTCCTACGAGCAGTACTTC

v_gene: TRBV7-9
j_gene: TRBJ2-7
d_gene: TRBD1
abundance: few
CDR3aa: CASSSGPGTGAYYEQYF
CDR3nt: TGTGCCAGCAGCTCGGGTCCCGGGACAGGGGCCTACTACGAGCAGTACTTC

v_gene: TRBV5-5
j_gene: TRBJ1-5
d_gene: .
abundance: .
CDR3aa: CASSVPNQPQHF
CDR3nt: TGTGCCAGCAGTGTGCCCAATCAGCCCCAGCATTTT

v_gene: TRBV4-1
j_gene: TRBJ1-5
d_gene: .
abundance: few
CDR3aa: CASSQAGNYNQPQHF
CDR3nt: TGCGCCAGCAGCCAAGCTGGGAATTACAATCAGCCCCAGCATTTT

v_gene: TRBV12-3/TRBV12-4
j_gene: TRBJ1-1
d_gene: .
abundance: few
CDR3aa: CASSDHPNTEAFF
CDR3nt: TGTGCCAGCAGTGATCATCCGAACACTGAAGCTTTCTTT

v_gene: TRBV11-2
j_gene: TRBJ2-1
d_gene: TRBD2
abundance: .
CDR3aa: CASSFLAGGPLNEQFF
CDR3nt: TGTGCCAGCAGCTTTCTAGCGGGGGGGCCCCTAAATGAGCAGTTCTTC

v_gene: TRBV7-9
j_gene: TRBJ2-5
d_gene: .
abundance: few
CDR3aa: CASSSPGGTQYF
CDR3nt: TGTGCCAGCAGCTCCCCTGGGGGGACCCAGTACTTC

v_gene: TRBV11-1
j_gene: TRBJ2-3
d_gene: .
abundance: few
CDR3aa: CASRMRSDTQYF
CDR3nt: TGTGCCAGCAGAATGAGGTCGGATACGCAGTATTTT

v_gene: TRBV11-2
j_gene: TRBJ1-4
d_gene: TRBD1
abundance: .
CDR3aa: CASSSGTGNDEKLFF
CDR3nt: TGTGCCAGCAGCTCAGGGACAGGGAACGATGAAAAACTGTTTTTT

v_gene: TRBV25-1
j_gene: TRBJ2-1
d_gene: .
abundance: .
CDR3aa: CASSESAMYVQFF
CDR3nt: TGTGCCAGCAGTGAATCCGCGATGTATGTGCAGTTCTTC

v_gene: TRBV6-5
j_gene: TRBJ1-2
d_gene: .
abundance: many
CDR3aa: CASSYSLGGLDGYTF
CDR3nt: TGTGCCAGCAGTTACTCCCTCGGAGGGCTGGATGGCTACACCTTC

v_gene: TRBV27
j_gene: TRBJ2-5
d_gene: TRBD2
abundance: .
CDR3aa: CASSLVRGGRQETQYF
CDR3nt: TGTGCCAGCAGTTTAGTTCGCGGGGGGCGGCAAGAGACCCAGTACTTC

v_gene: TRBV5-4
j_gene: TRBJ1-1
d_gene: .
abundance: few
CDR3aa: CASSEDLNTEAFF
CDR3nt: TGTGCCAGCAGCGAGGACTTGAACACTGAAGCTTTCTTT

v_gene: TRBV4-3
j_gene: TRBJ2-7
d_gene: .
abundance: .
CDR3aa: CASSQDQTYEQYF
CDR3nt: TGCGCCAGCAGCCAAGATCAAACCTACGAGCAGTACTTC

v_gene: TRBV18
j_gene: TRBJ2-6
d_gene: .
abundance: .
CDR3aa: CASSPDSPNSGANVLTF
CDR3nt: TGTGCCAGCTCACCAGACAGCCCCAACTCTGGGGCCAACGTCCTGACTTTC